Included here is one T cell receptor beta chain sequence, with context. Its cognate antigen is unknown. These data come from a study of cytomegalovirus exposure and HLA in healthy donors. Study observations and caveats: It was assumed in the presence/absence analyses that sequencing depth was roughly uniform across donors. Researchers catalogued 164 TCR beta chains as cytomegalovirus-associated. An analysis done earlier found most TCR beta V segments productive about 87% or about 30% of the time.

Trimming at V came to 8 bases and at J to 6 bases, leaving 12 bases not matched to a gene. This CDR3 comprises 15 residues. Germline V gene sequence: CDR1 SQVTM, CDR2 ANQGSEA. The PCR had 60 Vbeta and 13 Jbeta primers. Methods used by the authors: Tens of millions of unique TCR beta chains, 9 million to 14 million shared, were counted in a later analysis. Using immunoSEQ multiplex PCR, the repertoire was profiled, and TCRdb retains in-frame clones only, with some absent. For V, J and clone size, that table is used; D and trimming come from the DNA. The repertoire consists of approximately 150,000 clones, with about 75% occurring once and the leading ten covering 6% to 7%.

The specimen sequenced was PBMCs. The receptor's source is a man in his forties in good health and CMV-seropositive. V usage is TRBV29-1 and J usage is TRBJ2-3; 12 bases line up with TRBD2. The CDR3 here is CSTRLAGVSSDTQYF. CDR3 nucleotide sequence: TGCAGCACCAGACTAGCGGGAGTGTCATCCGATACGCAGTATTTT.